This T cell receptor (beta chain) was found in a study of T cells in Graves' hyperthyroidism and ophthalmopathy. Notes on the study in general: Ophthalmopathy could be told apart from stable hyperthyroidism with a 13 V-J model. The model foresaw ophthalmopathy a median around 6.4 months prior to onset.

The CDR3 runs to 14 residues. Germline loops: CDR1 DFQATT, CDR2 SNEGSKA (reference sequence). From RNA transcripts, TCR beta CDR3 regions were amplified. The study used the HTBI primer set for a first-round RT-PCR of the TCR CDR3. Using its own MiXCR run on the multiplex PCR reads, TCRdb lists one record per CDR3 protein. The profile shows a few hundred thousand distinct CDR3 sequences, about half of them singletons. Comments on this clonotype: What it binds is unknown.

The study excluded patients with uncontrolled infection, other autoimmune disease, pregnancy or lactation. Clinical symptoms, serum thyroxine, TRAb, thyroid ultrasound and orbital computed tomography established diagnosis. Sequenced material: peripheral blood or thyroid tissue (not recorded which). The rearrangement joins TRBV20-1 to TRBJ2-5; TRBD1 matches at 9 bases. The sequence was obtained from an adult woman with Graves' disease, either hyperthyroidism or ophthalmopathy (not recorded which). The DNA of the CDR3 is TGCTCCAGCCCTACCGGGACAGGGAGAGAGACCCAGTACTTC. It encodes CSSPTGTGRETQYF.